This entry describes one T cell receptor (beta chain). Its antigen remains undetermined. Base quality data are lacking; no much larger clone is found one base away. The trial excluded patients who had a history of autoimmune disease or were on systemic immunosuppression. Peripheral blood for TCR sequencing was collected from all dose cohorts at baseline, on cycle 4 day 1, and on cycle 7 day 1. The samples were drawn from a first-in-human, open-label, multicenter phase I dose-escalation trial of ivuxolimab. The trial enrolled adults with locally advanced or metastatic head and neck squamous cell, hepatocellular, melanoma or renal cell carcinoma. CD4+ and CD8+ T cells were sorted separately from peripheral blood before TCR sequencing. This specimen belongs to a study of OX40 agonist ivuxolimab in advanced cancers. Broadly, across the study: Ivuxolimab, which targeted the costimulatory receptor OX40 (CD134), was an agonistic, fully human IgG2 monoclonal antibody. In the dose-escalation cohort, over 65% of patients were male, and the mean age was approximately 64 years, with a range of 23 to 79. Prior anti-PD-1, anti-PD-L1 or anti-CTLA-4 therapy was permitted, and 40% of dose-escalation patients had received checkpoint inhibitors. The paper covers the monotherapy dose-escalation part of the phase I ivuxolimab trial, which included N of about 50 patients. Of the roughly 51 dose-escalation patients, hepatocellular carcinoma was present in about 20, melanoma in around 15, renal cell carcinoma in 9 and head and neck cancer in 9. Intravenous ivuxolimab was administered to patients every 2 weeks at six dose levels: 0.01, 0.1, 0.3, 1.5, 3 and 10 mg/kg. Peripheral TCRbeta sequencing aimed to test whether ivuxolimab altered TCR sequence diversity and caused clonal T-cell expansion. Partial responses occurred in three dose-escalation patients, of whom one had hepatocellular carcinoma and two had cutaneous melanoma.

Findings and caveats that apply to the study as a whole: Low levels of normalized T-cell clonal expansion were also seen in some nonresponding patients. Clonal expansion of both CD4+ and CD8+ blood T cells was observed from baseline to week 6 at doses 0.1 to 3.0 mg/kg. Which antigens the clonally expanded peripheral T cells were specific for was not determined. After ivuxolimab, expanded clones were on average more numerous among CD8+ T cells than among CD4+ T cells. Partial responders in the 0.1-3.0 mg/kg groups had among the lowest normalized peripheral clonal expansion, especially among CD8+ T cells.

Genomic DNA was extracted from sorted cells for sequencing of the TCRbeta CDR3 region. The immunoSEQ Assay was used for sequencing of TCRbeta CDR3 regions. TCRdb carries this immuneACCESS record with in-frame sequences only. Its versions omit some clonotypes, under half of them owing to an unresolved V gene in the studies checked, with the rest unexplained. For this sample there are about 81,000 clones; more than 75% appear just once. Jointly, the top ten make up approximately 0.43% of the sample. This receptor was taken from an adult with an advanced solid tumor such as melanoma, head and neck, liver or kidney cancer. The specimen comprised CD4+ or CD8+ T cells sorted from blood, sampled in a trial of the OX40 agonist ivuxolimab.

The CDR3 protein is CASSPQGIASGNTIYF. The base sequence is TGTGCCAGCAGCCCACAGGGAATCGCCTCTGGAAACACCATATATTTT. This chain is built from TRBV9 and TRBJ1-3; the D region possibly corresponds to TRBD1 (6 bases align). The junction shows trimming of 4 bases on V and 0 bases on J, plus 14 bases between the germline ends. In the germline V gene, CDR1 corresponds to SGDLS and CDR2 to YYNGEE. The CDR3 contains 16 residues, cysteine and phenylalanine counted. The entry retains the CDR3 DNA only, 48 bases that are in frame from base 1.